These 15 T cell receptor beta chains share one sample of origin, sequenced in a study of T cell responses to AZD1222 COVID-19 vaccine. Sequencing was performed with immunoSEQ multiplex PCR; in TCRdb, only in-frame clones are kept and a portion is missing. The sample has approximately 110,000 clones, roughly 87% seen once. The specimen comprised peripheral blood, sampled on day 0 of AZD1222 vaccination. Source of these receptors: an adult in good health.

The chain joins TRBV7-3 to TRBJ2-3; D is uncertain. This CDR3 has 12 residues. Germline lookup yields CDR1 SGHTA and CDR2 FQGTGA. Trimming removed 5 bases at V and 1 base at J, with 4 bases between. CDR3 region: CASSPGTDTQYF. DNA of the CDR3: TGTGCCAGCAGCCCCGGCACAGATACGCAGTATTTT.

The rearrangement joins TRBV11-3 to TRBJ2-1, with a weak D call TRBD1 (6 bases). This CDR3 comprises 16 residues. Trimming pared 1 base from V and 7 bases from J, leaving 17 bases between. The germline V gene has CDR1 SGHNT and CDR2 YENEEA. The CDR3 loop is CASSLGYRVRSNEQFF. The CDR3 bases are TGTGCCAGCAGCTTAGGGTACAGGGTTAGGTCGAATGAGCAGTTCTTC.

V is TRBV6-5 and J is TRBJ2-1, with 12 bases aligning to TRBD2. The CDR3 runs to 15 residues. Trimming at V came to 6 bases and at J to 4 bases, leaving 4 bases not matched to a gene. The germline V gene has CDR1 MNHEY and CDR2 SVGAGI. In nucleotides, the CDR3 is TGTGCCAGCAGCGCGCTAGCGGGAGGGTACAATGAGCAGTTCTTC. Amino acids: CASSALAGGYNEQFF.

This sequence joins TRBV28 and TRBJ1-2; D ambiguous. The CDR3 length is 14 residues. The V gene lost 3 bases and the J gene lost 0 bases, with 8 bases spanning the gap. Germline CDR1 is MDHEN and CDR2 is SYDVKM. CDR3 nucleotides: TGTGCCAGCAGTTTCTGGGGTACTAACTATGGCTACACCTTC. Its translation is CASSFWGTNYGYTF.

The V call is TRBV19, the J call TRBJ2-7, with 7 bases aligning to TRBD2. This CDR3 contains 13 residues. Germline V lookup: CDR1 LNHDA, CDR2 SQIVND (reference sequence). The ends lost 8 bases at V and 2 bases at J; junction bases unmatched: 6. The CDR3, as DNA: TGTGCCAGTTGGGAGGGGACCCCCTACGAGCAGTACTTC. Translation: CASWEGTPYEQYF.

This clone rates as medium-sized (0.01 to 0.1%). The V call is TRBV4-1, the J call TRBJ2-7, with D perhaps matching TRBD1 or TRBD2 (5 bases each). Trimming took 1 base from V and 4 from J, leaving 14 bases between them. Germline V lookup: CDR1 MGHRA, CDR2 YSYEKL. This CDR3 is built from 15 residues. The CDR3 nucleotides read TGCGCCAGCAGCCAAGTAATCGCCGGGGCGTACGAGCAGTACTTC. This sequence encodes CASSQVIAGAYEQYF.

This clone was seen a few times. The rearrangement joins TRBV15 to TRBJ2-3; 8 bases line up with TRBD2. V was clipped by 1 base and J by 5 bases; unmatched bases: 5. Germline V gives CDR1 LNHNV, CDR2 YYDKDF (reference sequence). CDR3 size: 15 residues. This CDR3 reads CATSRGGTSIDTQYF. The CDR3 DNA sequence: TGTGCCACCAGCAGAGGGGGGACTAGTATAGATACGCAGTATTTT.

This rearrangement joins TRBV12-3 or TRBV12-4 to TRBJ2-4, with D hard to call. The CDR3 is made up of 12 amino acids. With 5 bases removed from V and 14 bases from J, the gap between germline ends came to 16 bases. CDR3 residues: CASSVRGHKEYF. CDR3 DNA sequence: TGTGCCAGCAGTGTACGCGGCCACAAAGAGTACTTC.

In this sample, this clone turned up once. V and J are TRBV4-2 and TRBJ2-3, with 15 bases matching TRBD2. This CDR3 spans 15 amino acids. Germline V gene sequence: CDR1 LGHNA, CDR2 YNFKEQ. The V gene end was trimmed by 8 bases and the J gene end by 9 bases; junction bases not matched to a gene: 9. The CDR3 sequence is CASGKGLAGGETQYF. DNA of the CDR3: TGTGCCAGCGGTAAGGGACTAGCGGGAGGAGAGACGCAGTATTTT.

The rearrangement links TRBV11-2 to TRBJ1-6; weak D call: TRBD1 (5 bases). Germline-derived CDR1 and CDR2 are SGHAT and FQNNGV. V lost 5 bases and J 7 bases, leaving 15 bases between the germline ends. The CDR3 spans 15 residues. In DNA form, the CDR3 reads TGTGCCAGCAGCCCCCAGAGGGGACGGAATTCACCCCTCCACTTT. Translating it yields CASSPQRGRNSPLHF.

CDR3 coding DNA: TGTGCCAGCAGCTTGGCCGGGACAGGTGGGGGAAACACCATATATTTT. This codes for CASSLAGTGGGNTIYF. The V call is TRBV5-6, the J call TRBJ1-3, with 8 bases matching TRBD1. The CDR3 is made up of 16 amino acids. Germline trimming cut 0 bases from V and 4 bases from J; bases unmatched to any gene: 6. CDR1 and CDR2 (germline): SGHDT, YYEEEE.

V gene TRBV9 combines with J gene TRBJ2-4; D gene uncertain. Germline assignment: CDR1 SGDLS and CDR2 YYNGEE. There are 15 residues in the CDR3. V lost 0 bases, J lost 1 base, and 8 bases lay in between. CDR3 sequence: CASSVAVGAKNIQYF. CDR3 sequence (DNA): TGTGCCAGCAGCGTAGCTGTGGGGGCCAAAAACATTCAGTACTTC.

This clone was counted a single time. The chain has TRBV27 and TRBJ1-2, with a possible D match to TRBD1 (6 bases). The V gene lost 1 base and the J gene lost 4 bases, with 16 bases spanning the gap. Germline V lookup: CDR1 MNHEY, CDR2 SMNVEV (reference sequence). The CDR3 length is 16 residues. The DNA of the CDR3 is TGTGCCAGCAGTTTATGGGGGACAACCCGAGCCTATGGCTACACCTTC. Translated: CASSLWGTTRAYGYTF.

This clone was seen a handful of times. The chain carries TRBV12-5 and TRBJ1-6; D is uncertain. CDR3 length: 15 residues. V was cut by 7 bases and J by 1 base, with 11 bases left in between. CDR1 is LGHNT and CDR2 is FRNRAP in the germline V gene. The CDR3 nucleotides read TGTGCTAGTGCCGACGGTATTTCCTATAATTCACCCCTCCACTTT. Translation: CASADGISYNSPLHF.

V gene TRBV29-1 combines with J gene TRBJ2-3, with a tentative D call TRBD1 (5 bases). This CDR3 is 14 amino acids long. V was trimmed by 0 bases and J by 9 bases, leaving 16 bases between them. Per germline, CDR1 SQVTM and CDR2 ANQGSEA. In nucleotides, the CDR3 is TGCAGCGTTGAAGATAGCAGGGTACAGCAAACGCAGTATTTT. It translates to CSVEDSRVQQTQYF.